This T cell receptor (beta chain) was obtained from a study of blood T cell repertoires in COVID-19 (dated by TCRdb to the early 2020s). Looking at the study overall: Samples covering the acute and convalescent phases of COVID-19 were provided by collaborators in the United States, Italy and Spain. The material from the prospective study consisted of cDNA or gDNA derived from T cells, B-cell-depleted T cells, or PBMCs. Subjects who had been exposed to COVID-19, were actively infected with it, or had recovered from it provided the deeply sampled blood TCRbeta repertoires that made up the dataset. The repertoires were released in a freely available public database meant as a resource for research on the immune response to SARS-CoV-2. Samples were obtained from the ongoing ImmuneRACE study (first 160 participants) and from some 1,200 subjects provided by 6 global collaborators. Nearly every sample came with metadata listing a de-identified subject ID, COVID-19 status, age in years and sex. Where available, HLA class I and class II types were taken from metadata supplied by the sample provider and were not determined by assay-based typing. What the study reported, not specific to this receptor: The amount of clinical and demographic metadata varied by source and participant and was provided uncurated.

Participants in the prospective study were aged roughly 18 to 100 years, lived in 24 United States geographic areas, and enrolled through a virtual design. To assign participants to cohorts, the prospective study relied on clinical history that participants themselves reported in a screening survey and a study questionnaire. Recovered participants in ImmuneRACE Cohort 3 were defined by two consecutive negative NP/OP PCR tests, clearance by a healthcare professional, or resolution of symptoms. Each participant in the prospective study had whole blood, serum and a nasopharyngeal or oropharyngeal swab collected by mobile phlebotomists. Participants in the prospective study had the option to provide additional blood draws and questionnaires over a roughly two-month period. Prospective study blood samples were shipped either frozen or at room temperature before DNA extraction. Concerning this clone: Its specific antigen is unknown. There are no base qualities to consult, and no much larger clone falls within one base.

The immunoSEQ Assay, a bias-controlled multiplex PCR, was used to amplify TCRbeta CDR3 regions from genomic DNA. Per the source publication's procedure: The number of nucleated cells in each sample was estimated from the amplification of reference gene primers within the assay. To quantify the absolute abundance of each unique TCRbeta CDR3 rearrangement, sequence reads were collapsed and filtered. For each sample, productive Simpson clonality was calculated as the square root of Simpson's diversity index over productive rearrangements. Imported from immuneACCESS, the table was reduced by TCRdb to in-frame sequences with V and J called. These copies leave out some clones; in studies compared against another copy, an unresolved V gene accounts for under half, and the cause of the remainder is not known. The V and J calls and the clone size are those of that table, but D and trimming were determined from the DNA. This sample holds over 400,000 clones; around nine tenths were observed only once. 8% to 9.5% of the sample lies in the top ten.

The specimen sequenced was PBMCs or T cells enriched from blood (not recorded which). This clonotype was obtained from a woman aged 55-69 years who had recovered from COVID-19.

In nucleotides, the sequence is TGTGCCAGCAGCCTCCTTGGGGGGGGCCACTATGGCTACACCTTC. Translated, it reads CASSLLGGGHYGYTF. Recombination joined TRBV3-1 (or the pseudogene TRBV3-2) with TRBJ1-2; TRBD1 is perhaps the D gene, given 6 matching bases. CDR1 and CDR2 (LGHDT, YNNKEL) derive from the germline V gene (reference sequence). Measured from the cysteine to the phenylalanine, the CDR3 is 15 residues long. Just the 45-base CDR3 DNA is kept, in frame starting at base 1. Relative to germline, V is 4 bases shorter and J is 3 bases shorter, with 15 bases between their ends.